The T cell receptor (beta chain) described here comes from a study of post-analysis software for immune sequencing data. Study overall: Progressive-relapsing, secondary progressive and relapsing-remitting multiple sclerosis were among the disease courses included. General study findings and limits: Those with multiple sclerosis, the patient group, showed significantly lower normalized Chao1 diversity than controls. Strong co-clustering by F measure was seen for same-batch samples. The five TRBV segments detected at higher frequency in patients than in controls included TRBV5-6, TRBV5-1 and TRBV20-1.

Comments on this clonotype: The target antigen is unknown.

The library was made from cDNA and included unique molecular identifiers. TCRdb used MiXCR to reprocess the PCR reads, holding one entry per CDR3 protein. The data hold about 820,000 distinct CDR3 sequences, with approximately 53% observed a single time. Germline V CDR1 and CDR2: MNHNS, SASEGT. V shed 4 bases, J shed 0 bases, and the junction held 11 bases outside the gene matches. This CDR3 is 18 amino acids long. Specimen: blood. The sequence was obtained from a girl aged 5 to 17 with multiple sclerosis. This chain links TRBV6-1 with TRBJ1-5, with 8 nucleotides matching TRBD1. CDR3 loop: CASSGRAGGPYSNQPQHF. DNA of the CDR3: TGTGCCAGCAGTGGCAGGGCAGGGGGCCCTTATAGCAATCAGCCCCAGCATTTT.